The T cell receptor beta chain described here comes from a study of CD8+ T cells in alopecia areata. As for the study in general: Treatment comprised oral tofacitinib, 5 to 10 mg twice daily, in treated patients. General study points: In scalp samples, resident alphabeta T cells of normal skin are also sequenced.

As the sequencing template, cDNA was produced by extracting RNA and reverse transcribing it. Produced via immunoSEQ multiplex PCR; TCRdb's table is partial and in-frame only. The data contain some 200,000 clones, more than 45% of them singletons. CDR1 is SQVTM, CDR2 ANQGSEA, per germline. The CDR3 length is 13 residues. The ends lost 4 bases at V and 2 bases at J; junction bases unmatched: 3. Regarding this clone: Antigen unknown. The same CDR3 can be traced to other DNA sequences in this sample.

Treatment specified: oral pan-JAK inhibitor, 5-10 mg twice daily. The source is a human donor with alopecia areata. V usage is TRBV29-1 and J usage is TRBJ2-3, with 7 bases that match TRBD1. The sample consisted of CD4+ T cells sorted from blood, taken at week 4, from a patient treated with tofacitinib. CDR3 DNA sequence: TGCAGCGTTGGGGGGACAGTCACAGATACGCAGTATTTT. Translating it yields CSVGGTVTDTQYF.